One and the same sample provided the 12 T cell receptor beta chains below, sequenced in a study of blood T cell repertoires in COVID-19. The table came from immunoSEQ multiplex PCR; TCRdb's copy has only in-frame clones and leaves some out. The top ten clones hold less than 4.5% of a sample with approximately 300,000 clones, around 81% of them seen once. Sequenced material: peripheral blood. These receptors were collected from a woman between 45 and 60 years old with active or convalescent COVID-19.

This clone was counted a few times. Within the sample, other DNA sequences also encode this same CDR3. The chain has TRBV18 and TRBJ2-7, with 7 bases that match TRBD2. CDR1 is KGHSH and CDR2 is LQKENI in the germline V gene. The CDR3 length is 15 residues. Germline trimming cut 0 bases from V and 2 bases from J; bases unmatched to any gene: 4. The CDR3 sequence is CASSPPASGAYEQYF. Written as DNA, the CDR3 is TGTGCCAGCTCACCACCGGCTAGCGGAGCCTACGAGCAGTACTTC.

This clone was seen only once. V is TRBV14 and J is TRBJ2-4; 8 bases map to TRBD2. This CDR3 has 18 amino acids. Germline CDR1 and CDR2: SGHDN and FVKESK. V trimming: 3 bases; J trimming: 10 bases; junction bases outside the gene matches: 20. The CDR3 DNA reads as TGTGCCAGCAGCCAGGTCAAGACGGGAGGGGGACCGTCGGGAATTCAGTACTTC. Its protein is CASSQVKTGGGPSGIQYF.

The chain employs TRBV5-4 and TRBJ2-7, with 9 bases matching TRBD1. Germline V lookup: CDR1 SGHNT, CDR2 YYREEE (reference sequence). The CDR3 is 15 amino acids. V lost 6 bases and J lost 6; bases outside the gene matches: 13. CDR3 coding DNA: TGTGCCAGCACCCCACTCCCCGGGACAGGGCGCGAGCAGTACTTC. This codes for CASTPLPGTGREQYF.

Note on this clone: Additional DNA sequences in this sample encode the identical CDR3. The CDR3 loop is CASSPQGAGGYTF. As DNA, the CDR3 is TGTGCCAGCAGCCCACAGGGGGCTGGTGGCTACACCTTC. The rearrangement links TRBV27 to TRBJ1-2; 9 bases agree with TRBD1. The junction had 6 bases not matched to a gene; V was cut back by 6 bases and J by 7 bases. CDR1 and CDR2 from the germline V gene are MNHEY and SMNVEV (reference sequence). The CDR3 spans 13 residues.

The chain uses TRBV29-1 and TRBJ2-7; 12 bases fit TRBD1. V trimming: 4 bases; J trimming: 4 bases; junction bases outside the gene matches: 8. CDR3 size: 15 residues. CDR1 SQVTM and CDR2 ANQGSEA come from the germline V gene. This CDR3 is CSVGGTGGAIYEQYF. CDR3 DNA sequence: TGCAGCGTTGGAGGGACAGGGGGCGCGATATACGAGCAGTACTTC.

The genes are TRBV14 and TRBJ1-1; 7 bases align to TRBD1. Germline V gene data show CDR1 as SGHDN and CDR2 as FVKESK. V lost 3 bases and J lost 3; bases outside the gene matches: 7. This CDR3 is 15 amino acids long. CDR3 sequence (DNA): TGTGCCAGCAGCCACCCGACAGGGAGATACACTGAAGCTTTCTTT. Translation gives CASSHPTGRYTEAFF. Supplemented by reference TRBV14 and TRBJ1-1, the full variable domain reads EAGVTQFPSHSVIEKGQTVTLRCDPISGHDNLYWYRRVMGKEIKFLLHFVKESKQDESGMPNNRFLAERTGGTYSTLKVQPAELEDSGVYFCASSHPTGRYTEAFFGQGTRLTVV.

The J gene is TRBJ1-2, the V gene TRBV7-9; 7 bases match TRBD1. The V gene end was trimmed by 5 bases and the J gene end by 6 bases; junction bases not matched to a gene: 6. Germline V CDR1 and CDR2: SEHNR, FQNEAQ (reference sequence). The CDR3 runs to 13 residues. The CDR3 reads CASSKQGWDGYTF. The CDR3 bases are TGTGCCAGCAGCAAACAGGGGTGGGATGGCTACACCTTC. Based on the CDR3 plus reference TRBV7-9 and TRBJ1-2, the full variable domain is DTGVSQNPRHKITKRGQNVTFRCDPISEHNRLYWYRQTLGQGPEFLTYFQNEAQLEKSRLLSDRFSAERPKGSFSTLEIQRTEQGDSAMYLCASSKQGWDGYTFGSGTRLTVV.

The rearrangement uses TRBV4-1 and TRBJ2-2; D gene unclear. V shed 3 bases and J shed 1 base, with 9 bases lying between them. Germline V CDR1 and CDR2: MGHRA, YSYEKL. CDR3 size: 15 residues. Here the CDR3 DNA reads TGCGCCAGCAGCCATCCCAGACTGAACACCGGGGAGCTGTTTTTT. It specifies CASSHPRLNTGELFF.

The chain links TRBV7-9 to TRBJ2-1; 9 bases map to TRBD2. The germline V gene has CDR1 SEHNR and CDR2 FQNEAQ (reference sequence). This CDR3 is 14 amino acids long. J lost 9 bases, V lost 3 bases, and 6 bases had no gene match. This chain's CDR3 is CASSLISGRGEQFF. The CDR3 nucleotides read TGTGCCAGCAGCTTGATTAGCGGGAGAGGTGAGCAGTTCTTC.

This sequence joins TRBV5-1 and TRBJ2-1, with 8 bases fitting TRBD2. Germline-derived CDR1 and CDR2 are SGHRS and YFSETQ. V shed 7 bases and J 10 bases; nucleotides not matched to a gene: 16. The CDR3 consists of 15 residues. The CDR3 nucleotides are TGCGCCAGCGGGCCCGGGACTAGAAAGGGGCGAGAGCAGTTCTTC. This sequence encodes CASGPGTRKGREQFF.

The V gene is TRBV11-2, the J gene TRBJ2-1; 9 bases agree with TRBD2. This CDR3 contains 15 residues. The ends lost 3 bases at V and 2 bases at J; junction bases unmatched: 2. CDR1 SGHAT and CDR2 FQNNGV come from the germline V gene. CDR3 sequence: CASSFSGRPYNEQFF. The CDR3 DNA reads as TGTGCCAGCAGCTTCAGCGGGAGGCCCTACAATGAGCAGTTCTTC.

V and J are TRBV19 and TRBJ1-6; D gene ambiguous. The germline V gene has CDR1 LNHDA and CDR2 SQIVND (reference sequence). The CDR3 totals 14 residues. Trimming took 7 bases from V and 0 from J, leaving 7 bases between them. CDR3 loop: CASISSSYNSPLHF. The CDR3 DNA reads TGTGCCAGTATTTCGAGCTCCTATAATTCACCCCTCCACTTT.